The sample holds one count of the clone carrying this TCR beta chain. The sample originates from a study of cytomegalovirus exposure and HLA in healthy donors. Trimming left V 2 bases short and J 5 bases short, with 10 bases between. This CDR3 has 14 amino acids. From germline, CDR1 is SGHTA and CDR2 FQGNSA. Amplification used 60 Vbeta primers and 13 Jbeta primers. The data were produced by immunoSEQ multiplex PCR, yet TCRdb's version contains in-frame clones alone and is incomplete. The sample contains around 64,000 clones, less than 70% of which appear only once. The material sequenced was PBMCs. This clonotype was obtained from a woman aged 45 to 65 in good health and CMV-seronegative. V gene TRBV7-2 combines with J gene TRBJ2-1, with D possibly matching TRBD2 (5 bases). The CDR3 bases are TGTGCCAGCAGCTTAAAGGCCGGGGACAATGAGCAGTTCTTC. Translating it yields CASSLKAGDNEQFF.